This entry features one TCR beta chain sequence. The source of the sample is a study of blood T cell repertoires in COVID-19. Clones were read by immunoSEQ multiplex PCR, and TCRdb kept only the in-frame ones, dropping some. The sample holds a few hundred thousand clones, about 87% seen once. CDR3 length: 14 residues. Germline lookup yields CDR1 SGHTA and CDR2 FQGNSA. V dropped 2 bases and J dropped 8 bases, with 15 bases sitting between them. The chain is built from TRBV7-2 and TRBJ1-2, with a tentative D call TRBD1 (5 bases). The sequence derives from a woman aged 30 to 39 who had recovered from COVID-19. Sequencing was done on a sample of peripheral blood. The CDR3 nucleotides are TGTGCCAGCAGCTTATCCAGGGAACTTGGAGGCTACACCTTC. The encoded protein is CASSLSRELGGYTF.